This T cell receptor beta chain was captured in a study of control samples from healthy donors and cancer patients. Profiled with immunoSEQ multiplex PCR; TCRdb holds only in-frame clones, not every one. The top ten hold over 0.9% of the sample, which has about 160,000 clones, just over 95% seen once. Germline V CDR1 and CDR2: MDHEN, SYDVKM. CDR3 length: 15 amino acids. Trimming at V came to 3 bases and at J to 7 bases, leaving 3 bases not matched to a gene. The gene calls are TRBV28 and TRBJ2-2; 12 bases are shared with TRBD2. What was sequenced was blood. This receptor was identified in a woman in her 30s in good health. The CDR3 coding sequence is TGTGCCAGCAGTTTTCTAGCGGGAGGGATCGGGGAGCTGTTTTTT. Its protein product is CASSFLAGGIGELFF.